What follows are 10 T cell receptor beta chains derived from one specimen sequenced in a study of CD8 T cells in Susac syndrome. RNA, at about 0.45 to 1 ug, was reverse transcribed with random hexamers. MiXCR, applied by TCRdb to the immunoSEQ multiplex PCR reads, yields one record per CDR3 protein. The data contain 160,000 or so distinct CDR3 sequences, around 96% of them singletons. Sequenced input: CD8+ T cells from PBMCs. Source of these receptors: a human donor with multiple sclerosis.

J is TRBJ1-1 and V is TRBV27, with D possibly TRBD1 on 5 matching bases. Per the germline V gene, CDR1 is MNHEY and CDR2 is SMNVEV (reference sequence). Trimming removed 0 bases from V and 6 bases from J, with 11 bases in between. The CDR3 spans 14 residues. The CDR3 protein is CASSLSGPSAEAFF. The CDR3 coding sequence is TGTGCCAGCAGTTTATCGGGGCCCTCTGCTGAAGCTTTCTTT.

The chain joins TRBV6-1 to TRBJ2-5; tentative D call: TRBD2 (6 bases). Looked up from germline, CDR1 is MNHNS and CDR2 is SASEGT. The CDR3 runs 13 residues. Trimming took off 10 bases at V and 9 bases at J, with 21 bases between the two ends. The CDR3 nucleotides read TGTGCCATCGGAGGGCAGATTGGAGGGGCCCAGTACTTC. Translation: CAIGGQIGGAQYF.

This sequence joins TRBV5-4 and TRBJ2-7; D might be TRBD1 (6 bases). Germline CDR1 and CDR2: SGHNT and YYREEE (reference sequence). This CDR3 spans 13 amino acids. V shed 4 bases and J shed 6 bases, with 14 bases lying between them. The CDR3 sequence is CASSPGTTVEQYF. In nucleotides, the CDR3 is TGTGCCAGCAGCCCAGGGACAACAGTCGAGCAGTACTTC.

The chain couples TRBV28 to TRBJ2-7, with D perhaps matching TRBD2 (5 bases). Per the germline V gene, CDR1 is MDHEN and CDR2 is SYDVKM. V was pared by 6 bases and J by 2 bases, with 8 bases between. This CDR3 spans 12 amino acids. The CDR3 bases are TGTGCCAGCAGACGGGAAACCTACGAGCAGTACTTC. Encoded protein: CASRRETYEQYF.

This chain connects TRBV16 to TRBJ1-2; D gene unclear. V was pared by 0 bases and J by 5 bases, with 10 bases between. Germline V gives CDR1 KGHSY, CDR2 FQNENV. The CDR3 has 14 amino acids. For the CDR3, the DNA is TGTGCCAGCAGCCAATCGGCCTCAACTTATGGCTACACCTTC. It yields the protein CASSQSASTYGYTF.

The chain has TRBV18 and TRBJ1-4; 9 bases are a match to TRBD1. Germline CDR1 is KGHSH and CDR2 is LQKENI. The V segment lost 3 bases and the J segment 0 bases; nucleotides outside the gene matches: 14. The CDR3 has 20 amino acids. The CDR3 DNA reads TGTGCCAGCTCACCGGTGTCCGGGACAGGGCCCCCCTCAACTAATGAAAAACTGTTTTTT. Protein sequence: CASSPVSGTGPPSTNEKLFF.

The chain recombines TRBV20-1 with TRBJ1-1; 12 nucleotides line up with TRBD1. The CDR3 runs 17 residues. Germline CDR1 and CDR2: DFQATT and SNEGSKA (reference sequence). V was clipped by 6 bases and J by 3 bases; unmatched bases: 14. This CDR3 is CSACFPGQGALDTEAFF. CDR3 DNA sequence: TGCAGTGCGTGCTTCCCGGGACAGGGGGCCCTAGACACTGAAGCTTTCTTT.

The chain links TRBV29-1 to TRBJ2-7; D is perhaps TRBD1 or TRBD2 (5 bases each). There are 13 residues in the CDR3. V was trimmed by 7 bases and J by 7 bases, leaving 20 bases between them. In germline, CDR1 is SQVTM, CDR2 ANQGSEA. CDR3 DNA: TGCAGCGCCCGGGACGACCCATTGTTGGAGCAGTACTTC. Translation gives CSARDDPLLEQYF.

The gene calls are TRBV2 and TRBJ2-2, with 9 bases identical to TRBD1. Germline V gene sequence: CDR1 SNHLY, CDR2 FYNNEI. CDR3 length: 15 amino acids. Trimming cost V 3 bases and J 4 bases; bases outside gene matches: 3. The DNA for the CDR3 is TGTGCCAGCAGTGACCCGGGACAGGGCACCGGGGAGCTGTTTTTT. Protein sequence: CASSDPGQGTGELFF.

The V call is TRBV27, the J call TRBJ2-1; possibly TRBD2 for D (7 bases). Germline V gives CDR1 MNHEY, CDR2 SMNVEV (reference sequence). Trimming shortened V by 6 bases and J by 3 bases, and 15 bases separated the two germline ends. This CDR3 spans 15 amino acids. The CDR3 DNA reads as TGTGCCAGCAGAGGGGGGGCCCTCTACTACAATGAGCAGTTCTTC. Protein sequence: CASRGGALYYNEQFF.